These 17 T cell receptor beta chains were all obtained from the same sample, sequenced in a study of T-cell memory formation after mild COVID-19. A single record per CDR3 protein comes from TCRdb applying MiXCR to the 5' RACE reads. Counted here are about 620,000 distinct CDR3 sequences, roughly 18% occurring once; the ten biggest clones make up 12%. What was sequenced was PBMCs or a T cell subset sorted from them (not recorded which). The receptors stem from an adult woman who had mild COVID-19 (a few samples of this study predate the infection). Cell type and time point are not known.

The chain couples TRBV10-3 to TRBJ2-3, with D maybe TRBD2 (7 bases). CDR3 length equals 14 residues. The V gene lost 7 bases and the J gene lost 4 bases, with 15 bases spanning the gap. Germline values: CDR1 ENHRY, CDR2 SYGVKD. CDR3 residues: CAINGGQPSDTQYF. The CDR3 DNA reads as TGTGCCATCAACGGGGGGCAGCCGTCAGATACGCAGTATTTT.

The chain is built from TRBV3-1 and TRBJ1-6, with a tentative D call TRBD1 (6 bases). Germline values: CDR1 LGHDT, CDR2 YNNKEL (reference sequence). V was trimmed by 0 bases and J by 7 bases, leaving 16 bases between them. There are 17 residues in the CDR3. The CDR3 nucleotides read TGTGCCAGCAGCCAAGACAGGGGAAGTCTATGGAATTCACCCCTCCACTTT. Its translation is CASSQDRGSLWNSPLHF.

This clonotype showed up just a few times. The chain couples TRBV4-1 to TRBJ2-1, with TRBD1 matching 12 bases. The CDR3 extends over 18 amino acids. Germline CDR1 MGHRA, CDR2 YSYEKL. V trimming: 3 bases; J trimming: 6 bases; junction bases outside the gene matches: 12. The DNA for the CDR3 is TGCGCCAGCAGCCACCTGAGGAGCTGGGACAGGGGGCTCAATGAGCAGTTCTTC. Its protein is CASSHLRSWDRGLNEQFF.

This clonotype was observed a few times. This rearrangement joins TRBV5-1 to TRBJ2-7, with D uncertain. The CDR3 totals 15 residues. The V gene lost 0 bases and the J gene lost 0 bases, with 10 bases spanning the gap. Germline values: CDR1 SGHRS, CDR2 YFSETQ. This CDR3 reads CASSLDPTPSYEQYF. CDR3 in DNA: TGCGCCAGCAGCTTGGACCCAACCCCCTCCTACGAGCAGTACTTC. Full variable domain (missing parts from reference TRBV5-1 and TRBJ2-7): KAGVTQTPRYLIKTRGQQVTLSCSPISGHRSVSWYQQTPGQGLQFLFEYFSETQRNKGNFPGRFSGRQFSNSRSEMNVSTLELGDSALYLCASSLDPTPSYEQYFGPGTRLTVT.

The chain carries TRBV11-1 and TRBJ1-1; 7 bases line up with TRBD1. The CDR3 consists of 13 residues. The germline V gene has CDR1 SGHAT and CDR2 FQDESV (reference sequence). Unmatched junction bases numbered 10, after V lost 5 bases and J lost 10 bases. CDR3 amino acids: CASSPRQGGGAFF. DNA of the CDR3: TGTGCCAGCAGCCCTAGACAGGGCGGAGGAGCTTTCTTT.

CDR3 sequence (DNA): TGTGCCAGCAGCCCCCGGACTAGCGGGACCCAGTACTTC. Protein: CASSPRTSGTQYF. The rearrangement links TRBV3-1 to TRBJ2-5, with TRBD2 matching over 10 bases. The length of the CDR3 is 13 residues. Germline lookup yields CDR1 LGHDT and CDR2 YNNKEL (reference sequence). V shed 4 bases and J 7 bases; nucleotides not matched to a gene: 3.

The chain uses TRBV4-3 and TRBJ2-3, with D possibly being TRBD2 (6 bases). The CDR3 totals 16 residues. Germline CDR1 and CDR2: LGHNA and YSLEER. V was cut by 0 bases and J by 0 bases, with 10 bases left in between. CDR3 loop: CASSQDRSGSTDTQYF. The CDR3 nucleotides are TGCGCCAGCAGCCAAGATAGGAGCGGGAGCACAGATACGCAGTATTTT.

The V gene is TRBV9, the J gene TRBJ2-7; perhaps TRBD1 as D (6 bases). The germline V gene encodes CDR1 SGDLS and CDR2 YYNGEE. The CDR3 loop spans 15 amino acids. With 0 bases removed from V and 0 bases from J, the gap between germline ends came to 10 bases. CDR3 protein: CASSVATGISYEQYF. CDR3 nucleotide sequence: TGTGCCAGCAGCGTAGCGACAGGAATCTCCTACGAGCAGTACTTC.

This clonotype was observed a few times. The chain employs TRBV30 and TRBJ2-7; weak D call: TRBD2 (7 bases). The CDR3 is 16 amino acids. The germline V and J ends were trimmed by 4 bases and 0 bases, with 19 bases remaining between them. CDR1 and CDR2 (germline): GTSNPN, SVGIG (reference sequence). In DNA, the CDR3 is TGTGCCTGGAAGGGGGGGTGGGGGCTTAGCTCCTACGAGCAGTACTTC. This gives the protein CAWKGGWGLSSYEQYF.

J is TRBJ2-7 and V is TRBV4-1; 7 bases are a match to TRBD1. The J segment lost 0 bases and the V segment lost 1 base, leaving 6 bases of the junction unmatched. This CDR3 is built from 16 residues. Per the germline V gene, CDR1 is MGHRA and CDR2 is YSYEKL. The CDR3 sequence: CASSQVGTADSYEQYF. The CDR3 DNA sequence: TGCGCCAGCAGCCAAGTGGGGACAGCGGACTCCTACGAGCAGTACTTC.

The chain recombines TRBV19 with TRBJ2-3; no clear D. The germline V gene encodes CDR1 LNHDA and CDR2 SQIVND (reference sequence). This CDR3 is 13 amino acids long. V was clipped by 4 bases and J by 0 bases, with 5 bases between them. The CDR3 here is CASSTESTDTQYF. The CDR3 coding sequence is TGTGCCAGTAGTACGGAAAGCACAGATACGCAGTATTTT.

This clonotype occurred once. The chain combines TRBV4-3 with TRBJ1-6; no firm D call. Germline CDR1 and CDR2: LGHNA and YSLEER. Trimming took off 6 bases at V and 10 bases at J, with 19 bases between the two ends. This CDR3 has 15 amino acids. The CDR3 region is CASRHRTELGSPLHF. The CDR3 nucleotides are TGCGCCAGCAGACACCGTACAGAGCTCGGGTCACCCCTCCACTTT.

The sample holds a few counts of this clonotype. The chain couples TRBV7-6 to TRBJ2-2; tentative D call: TRBD1 (6 bases). CDR1 is SGHVS, CDR2 FNYEAQ, per germline. The ends were cut back, 5 bases at V and 5 bases at J, with 18 bases in the middle. This CDR3 region has 16 residues. CDR3 sequence (DNA): TGTGCCAGCAGCCAACACAGGGACCCGGGGACCGGGGAGCTGTTTTTT. Amino acids: CASSQHRDPGTGELFF.

This clonotype was counted a few times. The chain is built from TRBV20-1 and TRBJ1-6; no definite D call. The germline V gene has CDR1 DFQATT and CDR2 SNEGSKA (reference sequence). The CDR3 is made up of 10 amino acids. Trimming stripped 6 bases from V and 11 bases from J, with 8 bases between. The CDR3 is CSAPGAPLHF. The CDR3 DNA reads as TGCAGTGCCCCAGGTGCACCCCTCCACTTT.

The CDR3 nucleotides are TGTGCCATCAGTGAGTCCAACCCCCAGACAGTGAACACTGAAGCTTTCTTT. This gives the protein CAISESNPQTVNTEAFF. This chain uses TRBV10-3 with TRBJ1-1, with D perhaps matching TRBD1 (5 bases). Trimming cost V 0 bases and J 0 bases, with 14 bases left between them. Per the germline V gene, CDR1 is ENHRY and CDR2 is SYGVKD. The CDR3 contains 17 residues.

This clonotype came up many times. This CDR3 reads CSARDYTGLNEKLFF. As DNA, the CDR3 is TGCAGTGCTAGAGATTACACAGGCTTAAATGAAAAACTGTTTTTT. This chain connects TRBV20-1 to TRBJ1-4, with D possibly TRBD1 on 5 matching bases. Trimming pared 0 bases from V and 5 bases from J, leaving 13 bases between. Germline CDR1 DFQATT, CDR2 SNEGSKA (reference sequence). This CDR3 region has 15 residues.

This chain links TRBV11-2 with TRBJ2-1, with 8 nucleotides matching TRBD2. The ends lost 3 bases at V and 8 bases at J; junction bases unmatched: 12. The CDR3 contains 16 residues. The germline gives CDR1 SGHAT, CDR2 FQNNGV. CDR3 sequence: CASSFQAGDAFYEQFF. CDR3 sequence (DNA): TGTGCCAGCAGCTTCCAAGCGGGAGACGCTTTCTATGAGCAGTTCTTC.